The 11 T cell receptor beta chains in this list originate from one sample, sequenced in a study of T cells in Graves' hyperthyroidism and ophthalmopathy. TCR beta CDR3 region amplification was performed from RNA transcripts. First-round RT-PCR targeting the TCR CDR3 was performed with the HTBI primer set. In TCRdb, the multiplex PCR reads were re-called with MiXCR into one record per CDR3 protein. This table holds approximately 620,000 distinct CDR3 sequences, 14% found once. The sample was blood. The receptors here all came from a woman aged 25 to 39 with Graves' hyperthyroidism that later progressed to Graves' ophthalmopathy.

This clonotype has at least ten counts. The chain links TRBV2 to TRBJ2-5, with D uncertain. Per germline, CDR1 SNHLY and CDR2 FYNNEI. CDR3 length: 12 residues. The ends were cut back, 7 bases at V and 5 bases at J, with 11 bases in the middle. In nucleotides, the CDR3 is TGTGCCAGCATCCTTGTTGGGGAGACCCAGTACTTC. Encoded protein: CASILVGETQYF. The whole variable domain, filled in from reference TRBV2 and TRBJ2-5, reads EPEVTQTPSHQVTQMGQEVILRCVPISNHLYFYWYRQILGQKVEFLVSFYNNEISEKSEIFDDQFSVERPDGSNFTLKIRSTKLEDSAMYFCASILVGETQYFGPGTRLLVL.

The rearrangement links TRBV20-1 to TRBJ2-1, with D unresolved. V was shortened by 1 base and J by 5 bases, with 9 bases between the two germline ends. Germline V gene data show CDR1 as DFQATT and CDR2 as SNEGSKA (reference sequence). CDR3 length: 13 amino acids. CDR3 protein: CSARGLTNNEQFF. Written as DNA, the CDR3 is TGCAGTGCTAGAGGCCTGACGAACAATGAGCAGTTCTTC.

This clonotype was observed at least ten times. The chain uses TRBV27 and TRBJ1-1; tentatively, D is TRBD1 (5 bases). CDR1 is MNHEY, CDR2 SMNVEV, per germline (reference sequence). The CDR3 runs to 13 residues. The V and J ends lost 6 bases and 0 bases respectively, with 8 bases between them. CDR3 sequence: CASRAGLNTEAFF. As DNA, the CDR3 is TGTGCCAGCAGGGCAGGGCTGAACACTGAAGCTTTCTTT.

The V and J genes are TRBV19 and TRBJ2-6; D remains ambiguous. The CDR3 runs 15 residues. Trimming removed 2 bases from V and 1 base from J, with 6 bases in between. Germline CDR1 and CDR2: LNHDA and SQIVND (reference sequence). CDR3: CASSISTSGANVLTF. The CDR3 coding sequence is TGTGCCAGTAGTATATCGACGTCTGGGGCCAACGTCCTGACTTTC.

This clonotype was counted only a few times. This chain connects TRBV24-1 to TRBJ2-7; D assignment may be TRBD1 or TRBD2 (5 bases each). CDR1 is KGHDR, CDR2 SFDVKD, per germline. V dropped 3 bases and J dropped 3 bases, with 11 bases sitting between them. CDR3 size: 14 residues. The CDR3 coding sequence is TGTGCCACCAGTGATAAGGGACCCTTCTACGAGCAGTACTTC. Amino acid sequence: CATSDKGPFYEQYF.

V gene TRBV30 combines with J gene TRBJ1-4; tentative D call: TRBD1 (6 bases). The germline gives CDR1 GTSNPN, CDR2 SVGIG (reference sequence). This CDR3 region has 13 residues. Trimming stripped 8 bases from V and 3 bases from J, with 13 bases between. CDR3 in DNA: TGTGCCGGTGGCAGGACAGCTAATGAAAAACTGTTTTTT. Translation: CAGGRTANEKLFF.

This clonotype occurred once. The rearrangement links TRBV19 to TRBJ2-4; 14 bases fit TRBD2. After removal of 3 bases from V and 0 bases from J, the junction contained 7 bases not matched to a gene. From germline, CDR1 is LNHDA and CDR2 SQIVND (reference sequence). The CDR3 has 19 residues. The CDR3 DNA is TGTGCCAGTAGTATGCGACTAGCGGGAGGGACTTTAGCCAAAAACATTCAGTACTTC. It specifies CASSMRLAGGTLAKNIQYF.

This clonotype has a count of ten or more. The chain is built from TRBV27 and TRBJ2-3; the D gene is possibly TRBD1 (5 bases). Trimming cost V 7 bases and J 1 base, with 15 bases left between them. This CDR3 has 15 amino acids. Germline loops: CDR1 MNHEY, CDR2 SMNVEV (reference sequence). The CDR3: CASTPMGLGTDTQYF. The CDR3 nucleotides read TGTGCCAGCACCCCGATGGGGCTGGGCACAGATACGCAGTATTTT.

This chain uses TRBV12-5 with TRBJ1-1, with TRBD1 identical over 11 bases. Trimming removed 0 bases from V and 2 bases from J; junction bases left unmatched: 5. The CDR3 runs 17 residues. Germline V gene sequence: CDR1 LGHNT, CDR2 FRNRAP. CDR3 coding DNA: TGTGCTAGTGGTTTGGTACTGGGGACAGGGGGTAACACTGAAGCTTTCTTT. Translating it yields CASGLVLGTGGNTEAFF.

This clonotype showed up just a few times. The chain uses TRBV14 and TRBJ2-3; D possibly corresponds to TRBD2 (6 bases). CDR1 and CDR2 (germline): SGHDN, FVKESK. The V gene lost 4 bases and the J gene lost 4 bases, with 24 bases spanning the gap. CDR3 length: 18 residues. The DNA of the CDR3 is TGTGCCAGCAGCCGACTGGGATTACAGGAGGGTCGGGCAGATACGCAGTATTTT. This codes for CASSRLGLQEGRADTQYF.

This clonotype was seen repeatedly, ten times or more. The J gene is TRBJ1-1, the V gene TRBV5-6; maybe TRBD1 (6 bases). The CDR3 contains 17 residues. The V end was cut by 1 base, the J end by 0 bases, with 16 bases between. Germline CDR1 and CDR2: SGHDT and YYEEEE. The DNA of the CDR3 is TGTGCCAGCAGCTTGCCCTCTTCCGACAGGATGAACACTGAAGCTTTCTTT. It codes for CASSLPSSDRMNTEAFF.